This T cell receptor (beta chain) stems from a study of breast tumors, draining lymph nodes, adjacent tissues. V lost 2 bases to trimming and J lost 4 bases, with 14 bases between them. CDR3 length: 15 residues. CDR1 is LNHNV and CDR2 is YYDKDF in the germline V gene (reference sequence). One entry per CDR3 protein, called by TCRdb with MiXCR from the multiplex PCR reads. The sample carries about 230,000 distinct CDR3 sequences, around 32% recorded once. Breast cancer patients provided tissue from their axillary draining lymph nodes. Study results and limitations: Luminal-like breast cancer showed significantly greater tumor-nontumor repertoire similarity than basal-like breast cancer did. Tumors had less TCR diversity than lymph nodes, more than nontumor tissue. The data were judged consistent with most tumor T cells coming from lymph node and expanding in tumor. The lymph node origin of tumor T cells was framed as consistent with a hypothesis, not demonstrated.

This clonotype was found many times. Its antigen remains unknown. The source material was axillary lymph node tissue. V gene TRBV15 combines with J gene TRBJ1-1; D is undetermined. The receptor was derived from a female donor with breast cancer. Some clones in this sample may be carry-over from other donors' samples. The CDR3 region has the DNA TGTGCCACCAGCAGAAGATCCGTCGTCGTCACTGAAGCTTTCTTT. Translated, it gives CATSRRSVVVTEAFF.